The rows below give T cell receptor beta chains drawn from one sample of a study of blood T cell repertoires in COVID-19. TCRdb's table, derived via immunoSEQ multiplex PCR, lists solely in-frame clones and lacks some. Among about 350,000 clones listed, roughly 90% were seen once. Sample: peripheral blood. The receptors derive from a man aged 25-45 years with COVID-19, enrolled during active disease. Both conserved end residues are part of each CDR3. Fields, in order: V gene, clone size, D gene, J gene, CDR3 protein, CDR3 DNA. The D gene is left open where the match is weak. A clone size is listed for some rows: how often the clone was seen (once, few, many), or a class if it is expanded.

TRBV2	-	TRBD1	TRBJ2-7	CASRVGTGAEQYF	TGTGCCAGCAGGGTAGGGACAGGGGCCGAGCAGTACTTC
TRBV12-3/TRBV12-4	-	-	TRBJ1-1	CASSFTDTEAFF	TGTGCCAGCAGTTTTACAGATACAGAAGCTTTCTTT
TRBV5-4	-	TRBD1	TRBJ1-2	CASSSGTEYGYTF	TGTGCCAGCAGCTCCGGGACAGAATATGGCTACACCTTC
TRBV4-3	-	TRBD1	TRBJ2-7	CASSQDITGTGYSYEQYF	TGCGCCAGCAGCCAAGATATTACCGGGACAGGATACTCCTACGAGCAGTACTTC
TRBV6-5	-	-	TRBJ2-7	CASSPPGVGYEQYF	TGTGCCAGCAGTCCACCCGGAGTGGGTTACGAGCAGTACTTC
TRBV18	-	TRBD1	TRBJ1-4	CASSPGQVAKLFF	TGTGCCAGCTCACCGGGACAGGTAGCAAAACTGTTTTTT
TRBV10-3	-	TRBD2	TRBJ2-5	CAISDPKGTSGGRLQETQYF	TGTGCCATCAGTGACCCTAAAGGGACTAGCGGGGGGAGGCTCCAAGAGACCCAGTACTTC
TRBV6-6	-	-	TRBJ1-5	CASSSQGDQPQHF	TGTGCCAGCAGTTCACAGGGTGACCAGCCCCAGCATTTT
TRBV28	-	-	TRBJ1-5	CASSLSGQPQHF	TGTGCCAGCAGTTTATCAGGGCAGCCCCAGCATTTT
TRBV11-3	-	TRBD1	TRBJ1-2	CASSPRTGGGYGYTF	TGTGCCAGCAGCCCCCGGACAGGGGGGGGCTATGGCTACACCTTC
TRBV5-6	-	-	TRBJ1-6	CASSLVTLESSYNSPLHF	TGTGCCAGCAGCTTGGTGACTTTAGAGAGCTCCTATAATTCACCCCTCCACTTT
TRBV11-1	-	TRBD2	TRBJ2-7	CASSLAWTSGTASYEQYF	TGTGCCAGCAGCTTAGCGTGGACTAGCGGAACGGCCTCCTACGAGCAGTACTTC
TRBV7-9	few	-	TRBJ1-1	CASSLQGGNTEAFF	TGTGCCAGCAGCTTACAAGGGGGGAACACTGAAGCTTTCTTT
TRBV18	-	-	TRBJ1-1	CASSPGGAPTEAFF	TGTGCCAGCTCACCCGGGGGGGCGCCCACTGAAGCTTTCTTT
TRBV6-1	-	-	TRBJ1-4	CASSEALGANEKLFF	TGTGCCAGCAGTGAAGCGTTAGGGGCAAATGAAAAACTGTTTTTT
TRBV7-8	-	TRBD2	TRBJ2-5	CASSLRRLATQETQYF	TGTGCCAGCAGCTTAAGGAGACTAGCGACCCAAGAGACCCAGTACTTC
TRBV9	-	-	TRBJ1-1	CASSAQLGGRSGNTEAFF	TGTGCCAGCAGCGCCCAATTGGGGGGGCGCTCGGGGAACACTGAAGCTTTCTTT
TRBV30	-	TRBD2	TRBJ2-7	CAWSARRSGSLAGASYEQYF	TGTGCCTGGAGTGCGCGCCGCTCGGGTTCACTAGCGGGAGCTTCCTACGAGCAGTACTTC
TRBV28	-	TRBD2	TRBJ2-1	CASSSSSASGYNEQFF	TGTGCCAGCAGTTCTTCATCGGCTAGCGGTTACAATGAGCAGTTCTTC
TRBV2	-	TRBD1	TRBJ1-4	CASRGGLRPQGDEKLFF	TGTGCCAGCAGGGGTGGCCTCAGGCCCCAGGGGGATGAAAAACTGTTTTTT
TRBV7-3	once	TRBD2	TRBJ2-3	CASKVGGASDTQYF	TGTGCCAGCAAGGTCGGGGGGGCGTCAGATACGCAGTATTTT
TRBV18	-	-	TRBJ1-2	CASSLAGANYGYTF	TGTGCCAGCTCACTCGCGGGGGCTAACTATGGCTACACCTTC
TRBV18	-	TRBD2	TRBJ2-7	CASSPPQAGNYEQYF	TGTGCCAGCTCACCACCGCAAGCGGGAAACTACGAGCAGTACTTC
TRBV7-3	-	TRBD2	TRBJ2-7	CASSTSEHEQYF	TGTGCCAGCAGCACTAGCGAACACGAGCAGTACTTC
TRBV27	-	TRBD2	TRBJ2-3	CASSRGLAGPDTQYF	TGTGCCAGCAGTAGGGGACTAGCGGGGCCAGATACGCAGTATTTT
TRBV11-3	-	-	TRBJ2-5	CASSSRQSQETQYF	TGTGCCAGCAGCTCTCGACAGAGCCAAGAGACCCAGTACTTC
TRBV6-2/TRBV6-3	-	-	TRBJ2-7	CASSYLGGPNSYEQYF	TGTGCCAGCAGTTACTTAGGAGGGCCGAACTCCTACGAGCAGTACTTC
TRBV23-1	-	-	TRBJ1-6	CASAGTRRPLHF	TGCGCCAGCGCCGGGACTCGGAGGCCCCTCCACTTT
TRBV6-6	-	-	TRBJ1-2	CASSPEGYGYTF	TGTGCCAGCAGCCCCGAGGGCTATGGCTACACCTTC
TRBV7-9	-	TRBD2	TRBJ2-3	CASSLRASGGSTDTQYF	TGTGCCAGCAGCTTAAGGGCTAGCGGGGGAAGCACAGATACGCAGTATTTT
TRBV6-1	-	-	TRBJ2-7	CASSEYPHIYEQYF	TGTGCCAGCAGTGAATACCCCCACATCTACGAGCAGTACTTC
TRBV5-4	few	TRBD2	TRBJ2-1	CASRETSGSRNEQFF	TGTGCCAGCAGGGAAACTAGCGGGAGTAGAAATGAGCAGTTCTTC
TRBV4-3	-	-	TRBJ1-2	CASSQLQGHNYGYTF	TGCGCCAGCAGCCAATTACAGGGACACAACTATGGCTACACCTTC
TRBV19	-	TRBD1	TRBJ1-2	CASSVMRGLEYGYTF	TGTGCCAGTAGTGTCATGAGGGGGCTGGAATATGGCTACACCTTC
TRBV18	-	-	TRBJ1-4	CASSPQGTANEKLFF	TGTGCCAGCTCACCCCAGGGGACGGCTAATGAAAAACTGTTTTTT
TRBV25-1	once	TRBD1	TRBJ2-7	CASNRDSNEQYF	TGTGCCAGCAACCGGGACAGCAACGAGCAGTACTTC
TRBV6-2/TRBV6-3	-	TRBD1	TRBJ1-2	CASSYPTGVSYGYTF	TGTGCCAGCAGTTACCCGACAGGGGTTAGCTATGGCTACACCTTC
TRBV30	once	-	TRBJ1-2	CAWGQRYGYTF	TGTGCCTGGGGACAGCGCTATGGCTACACCTTC
TRBV20-1	once	-	TRBJ2-3	CSASDDGGATDTQYF	TGCAGTGCCAGTGACGATGGGGGCGCGACAGATACGCAGTATTTT